This entry lists 27 T cell receptor beta chains sequenced from one sample in a study of blood T cell repertoires in COVID-19. Clones were sequenced by immunoSEQ multiplex PCR, and TCRdb holds only the in-frame ones, with some missing. This repertoire shows almost 350,000 clones, 88% found once; its top ten account for approximately 1%. Input material: PBMCs or T cells enriched from blood (not recorded which). The source of these receptors is a woman aged 25-40 years who had been exposed to COVID-19.

About this clone itself: One junction end disagrees with the germline gene, perhaps due to a read error. The V call is TRBV7-7, the J call TRBJ2-2; TRBD2 agrees at 8 bases. Germline CDR1 and CDR2: SSHAT and FNYEAQ (reference sequence). CDR3 length equals 16 residues. The CDR3 region is CASSLLAGGGTGELFF. CDR3 nucleotides: TGTGCTAGCAGCTTATTGGCGGGAGGCGGCACCGGGGAGCTGTTTTTT.

The chain has TRBV3-1 (or the pseudogene TRBV3-2) and TRBJ2-1; 11 bases are a match to TRBD2. J lost 0 bases, V lost 5 bases, and 15 bases had no gene match. Germline CDR1 is LGHDT and CDR2 is YNNKEL (reference sequence). This CDR3 has 20 residues. The CDR3 DNA reads as TGTGCCAGCAGCGCCCGACTAGCGGGATTCCACGCGAGCTCCTACAATGAGCAGTTCTTC. Its protein product is CASSARLAGFHASSYNEQFF.

This clone occurred a few times. The chain recombines TRBV2 with TRBJ2-3, with D possibly being TRBD2 (6 bases). CDR3 length: 15 residues. Germline CDR1 is SNHLY and CDR2 is FYNNEI. V lost 6 bases and J lost 0, with 13 bases in between. This chain's CDR3 is CASRLRDLSTDTQYF. DNA of the CDR3: TGTGCCAGCAGGCTCCGGGACTTAAGCACAGATACGCAGTATTTT.

This sequence joins TRBV5-1 and TRBJ2-5; the match to TRBD1 covers 7 bases. The CDR3 totals 14 residues. V shed 0 bases and J 5 bases; nucleotides not matched to a gene: 4. The germline V gene has CDR1 SGHRS and CDR2 YFSETQ. In DNA, the CDR3 is TGCGCCAGCAGCTTGGCCAGCAGGGGGGAGACCCAGTACTTC. It encodes CASSLASRGETQYF.

This sequence joins TRBV28 and TRBJ2-7; TRBD1 aligns across 9 bases. Germline V gene data show CDR1 as MDHEN and CDR2 as SYDVKM. V was clipped by 5 bases and J by 7 bases; unmatched bases: 15. The CDR3 is 16 residues long. The CDR3 region has the DNA TGTGCCAGCAGTGCGAATCCCGGGACAGGGCATCGGGAGCAGTACTTC. Residues: CASSANPGTGHREQYF.

This chain joins TRBV5-1 and TRBJ2-7, with D possibly matching TRBD2 (6 bases). Trimming left V 3 bases short and J 2 bases short, with 15 bases between. Germline V lookup: CDR1 SGHRS, CDR2 YFSETQ. This CDR3 is built from 15 residues. The CDR3 region is CASSYRAGLTYEQYF. The CDR3 nucleotides read TGCGCCAGCAGCTATCGGGCAGGACTAACCTACGAGCAGTACTTC.

The CDR3: CASRGLGYEQYF. The CDR3 region has the DNA TGTGCCAGCAGGGGACTAGGATACGAGCAGTACTTC. The chain is built from TRBV2 and TRBJ2-7, with 8 bases aligning to TRBD2. Germline V lookup: CDR1 SNHLY, CDR2 FYNNEI. The junction had 2 bases not matched to a gene; V was cut back by 6 bases and J by 4 bases. This CDR3 has 12 amino acids.

The chain employs TRBV18 and TRBJ2-7, with 12 bases fitting TRBD2. In germline, CDR1 is KGHSH, CDR2 LQKENI. The CDR3 has 17 amino acids. The ends lost 4 bases at V and 2 bases at J; junction bases unmatched: 9. CDR3 sequence (DNA): TGTGCCAGCTCACAGGTGGGACTAGCGGGTTTTACCTACGAGCAGTACTTC. Translation: CASSQVGLAGFTYEQYF.

V is TRBV11-1 and J is TRBJ2-7; TRBD2 matches 7 bases. CDR1 is SGHAT and CDR2 is FQDESV in the germline V gene (reference sequence). Losses at the gene ends were 5 bases for V and 2 bases for J; bases not matched to a gene: 9. CDR3 length: 15 residues. CDR3 loop: CASSRAGTTAYEQYF. The CDR3, as DNA: TGTGCCAGCAGCAGAGCCGGGACTACAGCCTACGAGCAGTACTTC. Full variable domain (rest looked up from reference TRBV11-1 and TRBJ2-7): EAEVAQSPRYKITEKSQAVAFWCDPISGHATLYWYRQILGQGPELLVQFQDESVVDDSQLPKDRFSAERLKGVDSTLKIQPAELGDSAMYLCASSRAGTTAYEQYFGPGTRLTVT.

This chain connects TRBV28 to TRBJ1-6; TRBD1 matches at 9 bases. The V and J ends lost 2 bases and 6 bases, in that order; junction bases with no gene match: 2. The length of the CDR3 is 15 residues. Germline values: CDR1 MDHEN, CDR2 SYDVKM. The CDR3 here is CASSLPGQGNSPLHF. CDR3 coding DNA: TGTGCCAGCAGTTTACCGGGACAGGGTAATTCACCCCTCCACTTT.

CDR3 in amino acids: CASRIKDRDGGYTF. The CDR3 DNA reads as TGTGCCAGCAGGATTAAGGACAGGGACGGCGGCTACACCTTC. The V and J genes are TRBV7-9 and TRBJ1-2; 8 bases line up with TRBD1. This CDR3 comprises 14 residues. The V gene's germline CDR1 is SEHNR and CDR2 FQNEAQ (reference sequence). Trimming removed 6 bases from V and 8 bases from J; junction bases left unmatched: 11.

V gene TRBV15 combines with J gene TRBJ2-1, with D perhaps TRBD2 (6 bases). The V and J ends lost 2 bases and 6 bases respectively, with 17 bases between them. This CDR3 spans 16 amino acids. CDR1 and CDR2 (germline): LNHNV, YYDKDF (reference sequence). The CDR3: CATSRPRGTRRNEQFF. In DNA, the CDR3 is TGTGCCACCAGCAGACCCCGGGGGACCCGCCGCAATGAGCAGTTCTTC.

The chain has TRBV28 and TRBJ1-5; 7 nucleotides line up with TRBD1. After removal of 4 bases from V and 5 bases from J, the junction contained 8 bases not matched to a gene. This CDR3 has 15 amino acids. Looked up from germline, CDR1 is MDHEN and CDR2 is SYDVKM. In nucleotides, the CDR3 is TGTGCCAGCAGTTCCCCAGACAGGGAACATCAGCCCCAGCATTTT. Amino acids: CASSSPDREHQPQHF.

The chain uses TRBV2 and TRBJ1-5, with 7 bases fitting TRBD1. Germline CDR1 is SNHLY and CDR2 is FYNNEI. The CDR3 covers 13 residues. The ends lost 6 bases at V and 4 bases at J; junction bases unmatched: 3. The CDR3 DNA reads as TGTGCCAGCAGAGTGGACAGGAATCAGCCCCAGCATTTT. It yields the protein CASRVDRNQPQHF.

V gene TRBV9 combines with J gene TRBJ2-1, with D perhaps TRBD2 (6 bases). Germline-derived CDR1 and CDR2 are SGDLS and YYNGEE. The V gene lost 0 bases and the J gene lost 0 bases, with 13 bases spanning the gap. This CDR3 is 17 amino acids long. The DNA for the CDR3 is TGTGCCAGCAGCGTAGGGGGTGGGAGGATCTCCTACAATGAGCAGTTCTTC. Amino acid sequence: CASSVGGGRISYNEQFF.

The chain links TRBV7-8 to TRBJ2-3; D unclear. CDR3 length equals 14 residues. With 3 bases removed from V and 0 bases from J, the gap between germline ends came to 7 bases. Germline V gives CDR1 SGHVS, CDR2 FQNEAQ. CDR3 nucleotides: TGTGCCAGCAGCTTTGTCGGGAGCACAGATACGCAGTATTTT. Translation: CASSFVGSTDTQYF.

The V and J genes are TRBV5-5 and TRBJ1-4, with no clear D. V was trimmed by 4 bases and J by 8 bases, leaving 12 bases between them. The CDR3 extends over 13 amino acids. CDR1 SGHKS and CDR2 YYEKEE come from the germline V gene (reference sequence). CDR3 protein: CASSLLPEEKLFF. The CDR3 coding sequence is TGTGCCAGCAGCCTATTACCGGAGGAAAAACTGTTTTTT.

The chain joins TRBV6-5 to TRBJ2-7, with a tentative D call TRBD2 (6 bases). The germline CDR1 and CDR2 sequences are MNHEY and SVGAGI. The CDR3 covers 13 residues. V was shortened by 6 bases and J by 1 base, with 10 bases between the two germline ends. CDR3 bases: TGTGCCAGCAGAAACGGGGGTTCCTACGAGCAGTACTTC. Protein: CASRNGGSYEQYF.

The rearrangement joins TRBV28 to TRBJ2-2; D might be TRBD2 (7 bases). V shed 10 bases and J shed 9 bases, with 21 bases lying between them. Looked up from germline, CDR1 is MDHEN and CDR2 is SYDVKM. The CDR3 is 14 amino acids. CDR3 loop: CAIRGAVLARELFF. The CDR3 region has the DNA TGTGCCATCCGGGGGGCCGTATTAGCAAGGGAGCTGTTTTTT.

This chain links TRBV9 with TRBJ2-1; D perhaps matches TRBD2 (6 bases). Germline CDR1 is SGDLS and CDR2 is YYNGEE. The CDR3 is 11 amino acids. V lost 7 bases, J lost 8 bases, and 10 bases lay in between. DNA for the CDR3: TGTGCCAGCGGGACTCCCGATGAGCAGTTCTTC. Protein: CASGTPDEQFF. Based on the CDR3 plus reference TRBV9 and TRBJ2-1, the full variable domain is DSGVTQTPKHLITATGQRVTLRCSPRSGDLSVYWYQQSLDQGLQFLIQYYNGEERAKGNILERFSAQQFPDLHSELNLSSLELGDSALYFCASGTPDEQFFGPGTRLTVL.

V is TRBV28 and J is TRBJ2-3; D may be TRBD2 (5 bases). This CDR3 is 12 amino acids long. Germline CDR1 is MDHEN and CDR2 is SYDVKM. Trimming took off 3 bases at V and 11 bases at J, with 12 bases between the two ends. DNA for the CDR3: TGTGCCAGCAGTTTTAGCCTAGCTTTGCAGTATTTT. Its translation: CASSFSLALQYF.

The chain has TRBV11-3 and TRBJ1-3; a possible D gene is TRBD1 (5 bases). The CDR3 sequence is 15 residues long. From germline, CDR1 is SGHNT and CDR2 YENEEA. Trimming left V 5 bases short and J 6 bases short, with 17 bases between. The CDR3 loop reads CASSGGTRIVNTIYF. The CDR3 coding sequence is TGTGCCAGCAGCGGGGGGACCAGGATAGTAAACACCATATATTTT.

The chain links TRBV6-5 to TRBJ2-5, with D perhaps TRBD2 (6 bases). V gave up 9 bases and J gave up 5 bases, with 22 bases separating them. Per the germline V gene, CDR1 is MNHEY and CDR2 is SVGAGI. The CDR3 is made up of 15 amino acids. DNA of the CDR3: TGTGCCAGTTTAGGTAGCCTCGGGAGCAGCGAGACCCAGTACTTC. This codes for CASLGSLGSSETQYF.

V gene TRBV7-9 combines with J gene TRBJ2-5, with D possibly matching TRBD1 (6 bases). The CDR3 is 14 amino acids. The V gene's germline CDR1 is SEHNR and CDR2 FQNEAQ (reference sequence). Trimming pared 4 bases from V and 3 bases from J, leaving 12 bases between. In nucleotides, the CDR3 is TGTGCCAGCAGCTCCGCCACAGGGAAAGAGACCCAGTACTTC. Translating gives CASSSATGKETQYF.

The rearrangement links TRBV5-6 to TRBJ2-1, with D tentatively TRBD1 (5 bases). The V end was cut by 0 bases, the J end by 7 bases, with 8 bases between. Germline V gives CDR1 SGHDT, CDR2 YYEEEE. The CDR3 is 13 residues long. The DNA for the CDR3 is TGTGCCAGCAGCTTGGACCGACAGAATGAGCAGTTCTTC. It codes for CASSLDRQNEQFF.

The rearrangement joins TRBV27 to TRBJ1-1, with D perhaps matching TRBD1 (5 bases). Trimming cost V 6 bases and J 0 bases, with 11 bases left between them. Germline assignment: CDR1 MNHEY and CDR2 SMNVEV (reference sequence). This CDR3 has 14 residues. CDR3 region: CASRFRALNTEAFF. The CDR3 DNA is TGTGCCAGCAGGTTCAGGGCCTTGAACACTGAAGCTTTCTTT.

V usage is TRBV18 and J usage is TRBJ2-7, with 8 bases lining up with TRBD1. This CDR3 has 16 amino acids. CDR1 KGHSH and CDR2 LQKENI come from the germline V gene. Losses at the gene ends were 1 base for V and 3 bases for J; bases not matched to a gene: 8. The CDR3 nucleotides read TGTGCCAGCTCACCACGAGATGGACAGGGCCGCTACGAGCAGTACTTC. Translation gives CASSPRDGQGRYEQYF.